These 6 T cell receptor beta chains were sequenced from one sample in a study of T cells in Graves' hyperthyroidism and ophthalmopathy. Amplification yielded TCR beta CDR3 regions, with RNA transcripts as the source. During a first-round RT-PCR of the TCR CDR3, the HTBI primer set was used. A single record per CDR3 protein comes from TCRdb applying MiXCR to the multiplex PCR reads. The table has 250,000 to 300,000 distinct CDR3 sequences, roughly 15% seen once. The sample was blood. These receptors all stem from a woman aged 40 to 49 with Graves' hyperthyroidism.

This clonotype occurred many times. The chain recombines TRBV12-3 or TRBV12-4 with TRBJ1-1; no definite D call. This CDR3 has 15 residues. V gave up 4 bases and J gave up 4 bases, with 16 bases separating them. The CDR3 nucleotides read TGTGCCAGCAGTTCGGGCCACTACGAGGGCACTGAAGCTTTCTTT. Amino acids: CASSSGHYEGTEAFF.

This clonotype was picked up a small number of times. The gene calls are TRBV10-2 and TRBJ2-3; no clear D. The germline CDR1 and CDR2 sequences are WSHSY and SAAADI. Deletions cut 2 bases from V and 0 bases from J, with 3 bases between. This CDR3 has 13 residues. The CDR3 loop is CASSEPSTDTQYF. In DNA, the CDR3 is TGCGCCAGCAGTGAGCCTAGCACAGATACGCAGTATTTT.

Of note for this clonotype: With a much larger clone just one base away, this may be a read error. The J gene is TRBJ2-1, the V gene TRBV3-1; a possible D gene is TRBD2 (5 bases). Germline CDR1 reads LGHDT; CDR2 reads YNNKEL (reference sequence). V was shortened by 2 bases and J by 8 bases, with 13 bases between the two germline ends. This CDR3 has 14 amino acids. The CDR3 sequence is CASSQMTNTDEQFF. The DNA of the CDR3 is TGTGCCAGCAGCCAAATGACTAATACAGATGAGCAGTTCTTC.

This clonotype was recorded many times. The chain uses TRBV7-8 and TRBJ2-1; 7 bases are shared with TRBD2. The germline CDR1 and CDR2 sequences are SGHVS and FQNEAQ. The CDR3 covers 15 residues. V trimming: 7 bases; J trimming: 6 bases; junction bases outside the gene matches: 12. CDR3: CASTPPALAANEQFF. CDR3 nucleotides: TGTGCCAGCACCCCCCCCGCGCTAGCGGCCAATGAGCAGTTCTTC.

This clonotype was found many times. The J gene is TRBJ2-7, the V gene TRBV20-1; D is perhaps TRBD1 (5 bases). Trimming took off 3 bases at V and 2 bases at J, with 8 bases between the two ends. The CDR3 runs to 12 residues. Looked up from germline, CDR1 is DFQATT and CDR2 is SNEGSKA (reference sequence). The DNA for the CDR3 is TGCAGTGCTAGGGACATGACCTACGAGCAGTACTTC. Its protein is CSARDMTYEQYF.

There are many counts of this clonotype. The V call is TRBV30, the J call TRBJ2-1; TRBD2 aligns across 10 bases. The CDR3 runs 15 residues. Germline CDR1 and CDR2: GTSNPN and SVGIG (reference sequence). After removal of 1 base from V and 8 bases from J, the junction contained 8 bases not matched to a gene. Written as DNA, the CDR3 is TGTGCCTGGAGTGGGCCCAGCGGGAGGGCCGATGAGCAGTTCTTC. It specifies CAWSGPSGRADEQFF.